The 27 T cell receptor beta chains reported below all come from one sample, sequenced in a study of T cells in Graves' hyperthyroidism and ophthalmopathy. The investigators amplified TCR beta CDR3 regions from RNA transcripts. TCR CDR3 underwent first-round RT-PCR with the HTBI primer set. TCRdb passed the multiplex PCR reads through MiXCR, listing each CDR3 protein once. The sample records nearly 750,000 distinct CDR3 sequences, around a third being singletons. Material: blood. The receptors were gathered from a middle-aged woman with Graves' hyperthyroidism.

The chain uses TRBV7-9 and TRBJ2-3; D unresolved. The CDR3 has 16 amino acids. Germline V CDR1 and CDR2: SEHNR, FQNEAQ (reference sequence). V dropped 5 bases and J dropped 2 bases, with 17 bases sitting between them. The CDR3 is CASSNLVHSLTDTQYF. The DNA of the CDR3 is TGTGCCAGCAGCAACCTGGTCCATTCCCTCACAGATACGCAGTATTTT.

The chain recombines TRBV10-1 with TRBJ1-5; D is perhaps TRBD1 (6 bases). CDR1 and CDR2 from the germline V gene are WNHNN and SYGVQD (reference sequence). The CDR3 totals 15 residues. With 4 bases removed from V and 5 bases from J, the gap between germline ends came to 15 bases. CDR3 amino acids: CASSGGALPHQPQHF. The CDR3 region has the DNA TGCGCCAGCAGTGGGGGGGCGCTTCCCCATCAGCCCCAGCATTTT.

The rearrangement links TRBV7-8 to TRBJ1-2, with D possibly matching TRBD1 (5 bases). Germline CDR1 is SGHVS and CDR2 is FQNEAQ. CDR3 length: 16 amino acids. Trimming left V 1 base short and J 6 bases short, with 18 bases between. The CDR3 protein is CASSLGPPAQGHGYTF. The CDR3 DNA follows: TGTGCCAGCAGCTTAGGTCCCCCGGCGCAGGGACATGGCTACACCTTC.

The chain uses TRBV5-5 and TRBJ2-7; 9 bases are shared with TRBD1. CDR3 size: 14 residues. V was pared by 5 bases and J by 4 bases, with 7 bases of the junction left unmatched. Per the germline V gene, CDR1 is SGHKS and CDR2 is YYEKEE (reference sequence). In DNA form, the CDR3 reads TGTGCCAGCAGGACCGGGACAGGGATGTACGAGCAGTACTTC. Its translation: CASRTGTGMYEQYF.

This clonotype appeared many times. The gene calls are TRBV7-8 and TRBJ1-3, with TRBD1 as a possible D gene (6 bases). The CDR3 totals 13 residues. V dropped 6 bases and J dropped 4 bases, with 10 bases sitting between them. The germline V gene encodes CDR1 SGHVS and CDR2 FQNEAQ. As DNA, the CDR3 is TGTGCCAGCAGACCGGGGGCGGGAAACACCATATATTTT. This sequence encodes CASRPGAGNTIYF. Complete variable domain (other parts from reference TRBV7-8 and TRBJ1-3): GAGVSQSPRYKVAKRGQDVALRCDPISGHVSLFWYQQALGQGPEFLTYFQNEAQLDKSGLPSDRFFAERPEGSVSTLKIQRTQQEDSAVYLCASRPGAGNTIYFGEGSWLTVV.

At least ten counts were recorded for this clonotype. In nucleotides, the CDR3 is TGTGCCAGCAGCTTGGAGACAGGGCCGAATCAGCCCCAGCATTTT. This encodes CASSLETGPNQPQHF. This chain links TRBV7-2 with TRBJ1-5; TRBD1 agrees at 7 bases. Germline V gene lookup returns CDR1 SGHTA and CDR2 FQGNSA. CDR3 length: 15 amino acids. The J segment lost 4 bases and the V segment lost 3 bases, leaving 6 bases of the junction unmatched.

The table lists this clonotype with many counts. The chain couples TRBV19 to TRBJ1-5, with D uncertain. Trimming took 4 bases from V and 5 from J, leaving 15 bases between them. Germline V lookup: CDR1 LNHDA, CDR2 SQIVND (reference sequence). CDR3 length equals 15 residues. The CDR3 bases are TGTGCCAGTAGTACCTACGGACGGACGGATCAGCCCCAGCATTTT. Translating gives CASSTYGRTDQPQHF.

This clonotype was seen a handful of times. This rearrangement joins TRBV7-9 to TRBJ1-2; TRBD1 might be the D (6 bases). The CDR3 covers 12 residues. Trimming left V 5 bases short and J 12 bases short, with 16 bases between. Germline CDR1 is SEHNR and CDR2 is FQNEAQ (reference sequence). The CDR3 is CASSPTTGGHTF. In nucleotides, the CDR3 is TGTGCCAGCAGCCCAACGACCGGGGGCCACACCTTC.

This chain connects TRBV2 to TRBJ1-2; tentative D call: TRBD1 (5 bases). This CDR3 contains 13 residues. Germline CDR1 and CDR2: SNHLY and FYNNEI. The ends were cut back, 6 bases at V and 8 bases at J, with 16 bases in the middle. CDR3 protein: CASRESVRGGYTF. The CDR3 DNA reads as TGTGCCAGCAGGGAGTCAGTGAGGGGAGGCTACACCTTC.

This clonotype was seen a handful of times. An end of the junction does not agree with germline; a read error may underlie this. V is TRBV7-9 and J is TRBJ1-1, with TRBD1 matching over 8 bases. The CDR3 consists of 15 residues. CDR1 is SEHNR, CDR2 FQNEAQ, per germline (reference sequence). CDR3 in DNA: TGCGCCAGCAGCCCTGGGAACAGGGGGGTCACTGAAGCTTTCTTT. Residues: CASSPGNRGVTEAFF.

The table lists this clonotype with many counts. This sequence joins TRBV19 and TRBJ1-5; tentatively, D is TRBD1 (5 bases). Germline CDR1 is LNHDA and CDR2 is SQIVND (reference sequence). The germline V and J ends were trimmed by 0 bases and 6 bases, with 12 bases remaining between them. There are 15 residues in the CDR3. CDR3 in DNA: TGTGCCAGTAGTATAGAGGGAGGGACGGGTCAGCCCCAGCATTTT. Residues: CASSIEGGTGQPQHF. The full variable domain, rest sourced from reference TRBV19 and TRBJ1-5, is DGGITQSPKYLFRKEGQNVTLSCEQNLNHDAMYWYRQDPGQGLRLIYYSQIVNDFQKGDIAEGYSVSREKKESFPLTVTSAQKNPTAFYLCASSIEGGTGQPQHFGDGTRLSIL.

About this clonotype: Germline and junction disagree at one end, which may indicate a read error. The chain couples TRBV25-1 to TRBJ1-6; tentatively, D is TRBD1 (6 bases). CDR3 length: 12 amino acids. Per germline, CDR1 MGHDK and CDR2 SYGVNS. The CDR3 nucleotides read TGTGCTAGCAAGGCAGGGGATTCACCCCTCCACTTT. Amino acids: CASKAGDSPLHF. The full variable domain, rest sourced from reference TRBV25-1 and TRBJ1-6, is EADIYQTPRYLVIGTGKKITLECSQTMGHDKMYWYQQDPGMELHLIHYSYGVNSTEKGDLSSESTVSRIRTEHFPLTLESARPSHTSQYLCASKAGDSPLHFGNGTRLTVT.

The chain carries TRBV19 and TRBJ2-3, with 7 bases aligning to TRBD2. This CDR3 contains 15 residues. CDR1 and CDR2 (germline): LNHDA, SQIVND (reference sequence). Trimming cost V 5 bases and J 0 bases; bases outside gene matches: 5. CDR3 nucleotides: TGTGCCAGTAGTGTGAGCGGGGCCAGCACAGATACGCAGTATTTT. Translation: CASSVSGASTDTQYF.

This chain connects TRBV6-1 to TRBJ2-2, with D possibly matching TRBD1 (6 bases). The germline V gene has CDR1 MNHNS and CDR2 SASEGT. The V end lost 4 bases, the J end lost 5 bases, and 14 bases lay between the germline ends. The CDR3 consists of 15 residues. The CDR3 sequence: CASSGPQGGTGELFF. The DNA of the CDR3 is TGTGCCAGCAGTGGACCACAGGGTGGGACCGGGGAGCTGTTTTTT.

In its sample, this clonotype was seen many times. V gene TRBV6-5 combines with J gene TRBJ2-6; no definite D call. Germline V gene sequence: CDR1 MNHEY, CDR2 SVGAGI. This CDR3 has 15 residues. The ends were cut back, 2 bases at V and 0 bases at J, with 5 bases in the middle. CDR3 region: CASSYVSSGANVLTF. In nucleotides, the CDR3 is TGTGCCAGCAGTTACGTCAGCTCTGGGGCCAACGTCCTGACTTTC.

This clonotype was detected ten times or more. The CDR3 DNA reads TGTGCCAGCAGCCAAGTCGGCCTGAATCAGCCCCAGCATTTT. Its translation: CASSQVGLNQPQHF. The chain links TRBV14 to TRBJ1-5; D is ambiguous. V lost 1 base and J 4 bases, leaving 8 bases between the germline ends. The CDR3 runs 14 residues. CDR1 and CDR2 (germline): SGHDN, FVKESK.

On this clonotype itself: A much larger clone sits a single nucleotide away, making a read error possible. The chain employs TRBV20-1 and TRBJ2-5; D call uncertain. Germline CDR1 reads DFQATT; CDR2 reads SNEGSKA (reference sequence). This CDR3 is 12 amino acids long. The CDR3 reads CSARGYQQTQYF. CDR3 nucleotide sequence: TGCAGTGCTAGAGGTTACCAACAGACCCAGTACTTC.

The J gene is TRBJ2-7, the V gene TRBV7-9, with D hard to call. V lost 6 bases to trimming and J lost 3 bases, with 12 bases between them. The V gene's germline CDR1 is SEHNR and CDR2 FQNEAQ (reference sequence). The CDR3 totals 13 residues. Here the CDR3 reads CASSASQRYEQYF. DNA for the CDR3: TGTGCCAGCAGTGCTTCCCAGCGCTACGAGCAGTACTTC.

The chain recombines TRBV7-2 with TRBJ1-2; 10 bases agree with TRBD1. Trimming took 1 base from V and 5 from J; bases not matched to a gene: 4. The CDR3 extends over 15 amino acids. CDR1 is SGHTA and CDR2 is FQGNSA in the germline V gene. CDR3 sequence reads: CASSLGGQGPYGYTF. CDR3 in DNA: TGTGCCAGCAGCTTAGGGGGACAGGGGCCATATGGCTACACCTTC.

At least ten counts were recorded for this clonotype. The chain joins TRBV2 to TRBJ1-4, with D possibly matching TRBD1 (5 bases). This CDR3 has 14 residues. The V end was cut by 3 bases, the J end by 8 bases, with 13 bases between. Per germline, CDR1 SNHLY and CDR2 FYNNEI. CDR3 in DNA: TGTGCCAGCAGTGATGACAGTCCCAAGGAAAAACTGTTTTTT. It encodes CASSDDSPKEKLFF.

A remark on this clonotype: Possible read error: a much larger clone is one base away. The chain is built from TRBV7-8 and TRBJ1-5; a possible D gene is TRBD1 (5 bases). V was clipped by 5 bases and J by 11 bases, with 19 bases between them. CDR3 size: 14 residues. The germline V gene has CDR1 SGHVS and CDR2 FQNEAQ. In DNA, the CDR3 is TGTGCCAGCAGCGGAAACGGGGGAGGATCGGCCCAGCATTTT. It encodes CASSGNGGGSAQHF.

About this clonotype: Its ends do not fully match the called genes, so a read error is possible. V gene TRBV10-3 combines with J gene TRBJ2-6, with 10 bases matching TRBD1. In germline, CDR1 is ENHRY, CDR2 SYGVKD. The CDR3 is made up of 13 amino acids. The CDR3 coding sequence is TGTGCCATCCGGAGACAGGGGGCCTACGTCCTGACTTTC. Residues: CAIRRQGAYVLTF.

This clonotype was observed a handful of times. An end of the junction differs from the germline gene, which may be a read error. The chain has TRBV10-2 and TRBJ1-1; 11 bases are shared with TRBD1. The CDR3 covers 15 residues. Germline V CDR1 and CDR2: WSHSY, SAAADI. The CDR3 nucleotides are TGTGCCAGCAGCGGACAGGGGGCTGTGAACACTGAAGCTTTCTTT. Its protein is CASSGQGAVNTEAFF.

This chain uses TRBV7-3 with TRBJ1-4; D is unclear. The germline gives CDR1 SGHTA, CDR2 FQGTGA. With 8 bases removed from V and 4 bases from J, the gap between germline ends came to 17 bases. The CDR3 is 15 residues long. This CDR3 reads CASSPISGDNEKLFF. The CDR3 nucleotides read TGTGCCAGCTCCCCCATCTCGGGAGATAATGAAAAACTGTTTTTT.

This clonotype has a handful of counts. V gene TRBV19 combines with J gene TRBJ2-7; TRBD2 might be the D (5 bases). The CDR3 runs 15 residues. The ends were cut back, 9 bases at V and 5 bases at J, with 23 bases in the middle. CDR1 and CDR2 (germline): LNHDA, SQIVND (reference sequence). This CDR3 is CASSPGRALGNEQYF. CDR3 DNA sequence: TGTGCCAGCAGCCCTGGGCGGGCACTCGGGAACGAGCAGTACTTC.

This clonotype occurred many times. The CDR3 is CASSFWGAKEKLFF. CDR3 nucleotides: TGTGCCAGCAGCTTTTGGGGGGCGAAAGAAAAACTGTTTTTT. The rearrangement joins TRBV7-9 to TRBJ1-4; the D gene is possibly TRBD1 (6 bases). This CDR3 contains 14 residues. V was pared by 3 bases and J by 8 bases, with 13 bases between. Germline-derived CDR1 and CDR2 are SEHNR and FQNEAQ (reference sequence).

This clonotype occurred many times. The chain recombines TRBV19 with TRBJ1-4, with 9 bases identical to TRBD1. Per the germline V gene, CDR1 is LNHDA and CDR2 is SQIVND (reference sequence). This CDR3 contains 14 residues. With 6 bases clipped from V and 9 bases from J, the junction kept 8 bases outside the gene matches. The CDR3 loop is CASRTGTGNKKLFF. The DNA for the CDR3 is TGTGCCAGTAGGACCGGGACAGGGAACAAAAAACTGTTTTTT.